These 15 T cell receptor beta chains were all obtained from the same sample, sequenced in a study of technical replicates of blood from several donors (dated by TCRdb to 2016 to 2017). Libraries were made using the immunoSEQ multiplex PCR assay. Imported from immuneACCESS, the table was reduced by TCRdb to in-frame sequences with V and J called. These copies leave out some clones; in studies compared against another copy, an unresolved V gene accounts for under half, and the cause of the remainder is not known. The sample records roughly 80,000 clones, around 91% of which are singletons. The leading ten clones occupy 0.35% to 0.5% of the sample. The sample comprised T cells isolated from PBMCs. These receptors were taken from a human donor in good health.

This rearrangement joins TRBV5-4 to TRBJ1-2; 9 bases fit TRBD1. Germline V gives CDR1 SGHNT, CDR2 YYREEE (reference sequence). V was clipped by 5 bases and J by 4 bases; unmatched bases: 9. The CDR3 extends over 15 amino acids. CDR3 in DNA: TGTGCCAGCAGTCGAGACAGGGGGTCTTTCTATGGCTACACCTTC. Its protein is CASSRDRGSFYGYTF.

V is TRBV5-1 and J is TRBJ2-7; 10 bases are shared with TRBD2. V trimming: 0 bases; J trimming: 4 bases; junction bases outside the gene matches: 10. The CDR3 loop spans 17 amino acids. Germline V gene data show CDR1 as SGHRS and CDR2 as YFSETQ. The CDR3 nucleotides read TGCGCCAGCAGCTTGGCCCCAGCGGGAGGGGGAATTTACGAGCAGTACTTC. This translates into CASSLAPAGGGIYEQYF.

The genes are TRBV30 and TRBJ1-3, with D perhaps TRBD1 (5 bases). The germline V gene has CDR1 GTSNPN and CDR2 SVGIG (reference sequence). V shed 1 base and J shed 0 bases, with 10 bases lying between them. The CDR3 has 15 amino acids. The CDR3 reads CAWSEGSLSGNTIYF. Written as DNA, the CDR3 is TGTGCCTGGAGTGAGGGGTCCCTCTCTGGAAACACCATATATTTT. The whole variable domain, remainder taken from reference TRBV30 and TRBJ1-3, is SQTIHQWPATLVQPVGSPLSLECTVEGTSNPNLYWYRQAAGRGLQLLFYSVGIGQISSEVPQNLSASRPQDRQFILSSKKLLLSDSGFYLCAWSEGSLSGNTIYFGEGSWLTVV.

This clone came up a few times. The chain carries TRBV30 and TRBJ1-1, with TRBD1 identical over 7 bases. Germline V gene lookup returns CDR1 GTSNPN and CDR2 SVGIG (reference sequence). Trimming removed 5 bases from V and 3 bases from J; junction bases left unmatched: 3. This CDR3 is 12 amino acids long. CDR3 residues: CAWATGYTEAFF. The CDR3 DNA reads TGTGCCTGGGCGACAGGGTACACTGAAGCTTTCTTT. The full variable domain, completed using reference TRBV30 and TRBJ1-1, is SQTIHQWPATLVQPVGSPLSLECTVEGTSNPNLYWYRQAAGRGLQLLFYSVGIGQISSEVPQNLSASRPQDRQFILSSKKLLLSDSGFYLCAWATGYTEAFFGQGTRLTVV.

The V and J genes are TRBV18 and TRBJ1-1; 8 bases are shared with TRBD1. Germline V gene sequence: CDR1 KGHSH, CDR2 LQKENI. This CDR3 contains 16 residues. Losses at the gene ends were 2 bases for V and 0 bases for J; bases not matched to a gene: 5. CDR3 in DNA: TGTGCCAGCTCACCAAACAGGGGGTCGGTGAACACTGAAGCTTTCTTT. Protein: CASSPNRGSVNTEAFF.

The V gene is TRBV5-4, the J gene TRBJ2-7, with 13 positions matching TRBD2. This CDR3 is 17 amino acids long. The V and J ends lost 2 bases and 3 bases, in that order; junction bases with no gene match: 8. The germline CDR1 and CDR2 sequences are SGHNT and YYREEE (reference sequence). The chain's CDR3 is CASSFLTSGRGIYEQYF. The CDR3 bases are TGTGCCAGCAGCTTCCTCACTAGCGGGAGGGGTATCTACGAGCAGTACTTC. Variable domain in full (rest from reference TRBV5-4 and TRBJ2-7): ETGVTQSPTHLIKTRGQQVTLRCSSQSGHNTVSWYQQALGQGPQFIFQYYREEENGRGNFPPRFSGLQFPNYSSELNVNALELDDSALYLCASSFLTSGRGIYEQYFGPGTRLTVT.

This chain uses TRBV7-9 with TRBJ1-1, with D maybe TRBD1 (6 bases). V was cut by 5 bases and J by 0 bases, with 7 bases left in between. The CDR3 has 13 residues. Germline V gene sequence: CDR1 SEHNR, CDR2 FQNEAQ (reference sequence). The CDR3 nucleotides are TGTGCCAGCAGCGCAGGGGTGAACACTGAAGCTTTCTTT. The encoded protein is CASSAGVNTEAFF.

V is TRBV11-2 and J is TRBJ2-7; 7 bases are shared with TRBD1. The CDR3 has 13 residues. V was clipped by 5 bases and J by 2 bases; unmatched bases: 3. Germline V gene lookup returns CDR1 SGHAT and CDR2 FQNNGV. The CDR3: CASSLGQTYEQYF. In DNA, the CDR3 is TGTGCCAGCAGCCTGGGACAGACCTACGAGCAGTACTTC. The full variable domain, in which reference TRBV11-2 and TRBJ2-7 provide the parts outside the CDR3, is EAGVAQSPRYKIIEKRQSVAFWCNPISGHATLYWYQQILGQGPKLLIQFQNNGVVDDSQLPKDRFSAERLKGVDSTLKIQPAKLEDSAVYLCASSLGQTYEQYFGPGTRLTVT.

The chain joins TRBV6-5 to TRBJ1-1; possibly TRBD1 for D (6 bases). CDR1 MNHEY and CDR2 SVGAGI come from the germline V gene. This CDR3 comprises 11 residues. The germline V and J ends were trimmed by 6 bases and 11 bases, with 13 bases remaining between them. CDR3 in amino acids: CASSRTGLAFF. CDR3 sequence (DNA): TGTGCCAGCAGCCGAACAGGGCTGGCTTTCTTT.

The rearrangement links TRBV5-1 to TRBJ1-1; D perhaps matches TRBD1 (5 bases). V gave up 4 bases and J gave up 7 bases, with 11 bases separating them. Germline CDR1 and CDR2: SGHRS and YFSETQ. This CDR3 spans 12 amino acids. CDR3 in amino acids: CASSPDSDEAFF. In DNA, the CDR3 is TGCGCCAGCAGCCCCGACAGTGATGAAGCTTTCTTT. Looking up the rest from reference TRBV5-1 and TRBJ1-1 gives the full variable domain: KAGVTQTPRYLIKTRGQQVTLSCSPISGHRSVSWYQQTPGQGLQFLFEYFSETQRNKGNFPGRFSGRQFSNSRSEMNVSTLELGDSALYLCASSPDSDEAFFGQGTRLTVV.

The genes are TRBV4-3 and TRBJ2-7; a weak D match, TRBD2 (5 bases). Germline V CDR1 and CDR2: LGHNA, YSLEER. Trimming removed 0 bases at V and 4 bases at J, with 13 bases between. The CDR3 runs to 15 residues. The CDR3 DNA reads TGCGCCAGCAGCCAAGATCGTAGCGATCTATACGAGCAGTACTTC. Amino acids: CASSQDRSDLYEQYF.

V gene TRBV6-1 combines with J gene TRBJ1-1, with 7 nucleotides matching TRBD1. The trim removed 4 bases at V and 6 bases at J, leaving 5 bases unmatched. Per germline, CDR1 MNHNS and CDR2 SASEGT. This CDR3 has 13 residues. The CDR3: CASSVSGGAEAFF. In nucleotides, the CDR3 is TGTGCCAGCAGTGTGTCAGGGGGAGCTGAAGCTTTCTTT.

The rearrangement uses TRBV5-4 and TRBJ2-1; D remains ambiguous. Per the germline V gene, CDR1 is SGHNT and CDR2 is YYREEE (reference sequence). V was shortened by 4 bases and J by 2 bases, with 13 bases between the two germline ends. This CDR3 region has 15 residues. The CDR3: CASSLRALAYNEQFF. The CDR3 region has the DNA TGTGCCAGCAGCCTACGAGCGTTAGCCTACAATGAGCAGTTCTTC.

V usage is TRBV29-1 and J usage is TRBJ1-1, with D maybe TRBD1 (5 bases). The germline V and J ends were trimmed by 6 bases and 6 bases, with 17 bases remaining between them. This CDR3 region has 13 residues. Germline loops: CDR1 SQVTM, CDR2 ANQGSEA. CDR3 in amino acids: CSVAHGGFAEAFF. CDR3 nucleotides: TGCAGCGTCGCCCACGGGGGTTTCGCTGAAGCTTTCTTT. The full variable domain, in which reference TRBV29-1 and TRBJ1-1 provide the parts outside the CDR3, is SAVISQKPSRDICQRGTSLTIQCQVDSQVTMMFWYRQQPGQSLTLIATANQGSEATYESGFVIDKFPISRPNLTFSTLTVSNMSPEDSSIYLCSVAHGGFAEAFFGQGTRLTVV.

This clone was detected once. The CDR3 sequence is CASSIAQNTEAFF. For the CDR3, the DNA is TGTGCCAGCAGTATCGCGCAGAACACTGAAGCTTTCTTT. The chain is built from TRBV27 and TRBJ1-1; D gene ambiguous. Between the trimmed V and J ends, which lost 5 bases and 1 base, there was a span of 8 bases. The CDR3 contains 13 residues. CDR1 and CDR2 (germline): MNHEY, SMNVEV (reference sequence).